Below are 5 T cell receptor beta chains sequenced from a single sample in a study of blood T cells in healthy people across ages. Combining a sample-barcoded 5' primer with a J-beta primer mix, a second PCR ran for about 7 to 12 cycles. MiXCR was run by TCRdb on the 5' RACE reads, yielding one entry per CDR3 protein. This repertoire shows approximately 940,000 distinct CDR3 sequences, 40% to 60% found once; its top ten account for 13%. The specimen was blood. The origin of the receptors is a man aged 25 to 40 in good health.

CDR3 nucleotides: TGCGCCAGCAGCCAGGAGCCAGGGACTCACAATGAGCAGTTCTTC. As protein: CASSQEPGTHNEQFF. The chain employs TRBV4-3 and TRBJ2-1, with D possibly being TRBD2 (6 bases). Germline lookup yields CDR1 LGHNA and CDR2 YSLEER. This CDR3 region has 15 residues. V shed 3 bases and J shed 5 bases, with 14 bases lying between them.

V and J are TRBV20-1 and TRBJ2-3, with TRBD2 matching 11 bases. This CDR3 region has 16 residues. V trimming: 6 bases; J trimming: 4 bases; junction bases outside the gene matches: 12. Germline CDR1 and CDR2: DFQATT and SNEGSKA (reference sequence). CDR3 loop: CSAKSSSGGWSDTQYF. As DNA, the CDR3 is TGCAGTGCGAAATCGTCTAGCGGGGGGTGGTCAGATACGCAGTATTTT.

The V call is TRBV11-3, the J call TRBJ2-5; D is perhaps TRBD1 (6 bases). Deletions cut 5 bases from V and 4 bases from J, with 20 bases between. The CDR3 loop spans 16 amino acids. The germline V gene has CDR1 SGHNT and CDR2 YENEEA. The CDR3 is CASSHQERGSRETQYF. CDR3 sequence (DNA): TGTGCCAGCAGCCACCAAGAGAGGGGGTCCAGAGAGACCCAGTACTTC.

This rearrangement joins TRBV28 to TRBJ2-4, with 9 bases aligning to TRBD1. V trimming: 4 bases; J trimming: 7 bases; junction bases outside the gene matches: 5. The CDR3 is 14 residues long. In germline, CDR1 is MDHEN, CDR2 SYDVKM. The DNA of the CDR3 is TGTGCCAGCAGTTACCGGACAGGGGAGAACATTCAGTACTTC. Amino acids: CASSYRTGENIQYF.

The genes are TRBV7-9 and TRBJ1-2, with D perhaps TRBD1 (5 bases). V was pared by 5 bases and J by 0 bases, with 10 bases between. The germline gives CDR1 SEHNR, CDR2 FQNEAQ (reference sequence). The CDR3 has 14 residues. As DNA, the CDR3 is TGTGCCAGCAGCCATACGACAGCTAACTATGGCTACACCTTC. It specifies CASSHTTANYGYTF.